This T cell receptor beta chain was sequenced for a study of beta chain features in type 1 diabetes. Overall study context: Patients looked much like healthy donors when it came to age, gender and cell yields.

Germline CDR1 and CDR2: GTSNPN and SVGIG (reference sequence). This CDR3 has 13 residues. Trimming removed 3 bases from V and 6 bases from J, with 15 bases in between. To note about this clone: As yet, its antigen is unknown.

Every single donor gave one heparinised blood draw, and these averaged around 110 mL. Sort purity for all populations was recorded as exceeding 98%. Study results and caveats: The study found that naive, central memory and Treg TCRB repertoires appeared more similar in patients than in healthy donors. The study found moderately but significantly shorter TCRB CDR3s in all four CD4+ subsets of Type 1 diabetes patients.

TCRB transcripts that were expressed got sequenced, as all of the isolated RNA had been reverse transcribed. The method was immunoSEQ multiplex PCR; TCRdb's version includes in-frame clones alone and lacks a portion of them. This sample has approximately 240,000 clones, with 15% to 20% found just once. The TCR sequence derives from a man aged 25 to 40 with type 1 diabetes. This chain joins TRBV30 and TRBJ2-7; weak D call: TRBD1 (6 bases). The specimen was naive CD4+ T cells from blood. The CDR3 coding sequence is TGTGCCTGGAGCCGAGGGGGTTCGGCCGAGCAGTACTTC. This encodes CAWSRGGSAEQYF.